This TCR beta chain was sequenced in a study of blood T cell repertoires in COVID-19 (TCRdb year 2020). Regarding the research as a whole: Collaborator samples came from the United States, Italy and Spain and covered acute and convalescent phases of COVID-19. The material from the prospective study consisted of cDNA or gDNA derived from T cells, B-cell-depleted T cells, or PBMCs. The dataset comprised deeply sampled blood TCRbeta repertoires from subjects exposed to, actively infected with, or recovered from COVID-19. The repertoires were released in a freely available public database intended as a resource for research on the immune response to SARS-CoV-2. The samples were drawn from the first 160 participants of the ongoing ImmuneRACE study and from about 1,200 subjects provided by 6 global collaborators. Sample metadata almost always included a de-identified subject ID, COVID-19 status, age in years and sex. Where available, HLA class I and class II types were obtained from metadata supplied by the sample provider rather than from assay-based typing.

TCRbeta CDR3 regions were amplified from genomic DNA by means of the immunoSEQ Assay, a bias-controlled multiplex PCR. The study's own analysis went as follows. The number of nucleated cells in each sample was estimated from the amplification of reference gene primers within the assay. To quantify the absolute abundance of each unique TCRbeta CDR3 rearrangement, sequence reads were collapsed and filtered. For each sample, productive Simpson clonality was calculated by taking the square root of Simpson's diversity index across productive rearrangements. Sourced from immuneACCESS, this table was stored by TCRdb with only in-frame sequences that have V and J called. A share of the clones is absent; for the studies checked, an unresolved V gene accounts for under half, and the remainder has no known explanation. Clone size and the V and J calls come from that table; the DNA yielded D and trimming. The sample profile shows roughly 280,000 clones; less than 90% of them were found once. The ten largest clonotypes hold around 4.2% of the sample.

V loses 1 base, J loses 4 bases, and the germline ends lie 12 bases apart. CDR3 length: 15 amino acids, cysteine to phenylalanine. CDR3 DNA only is kept here, 45 bases in frame from base 1. From a lookup of the germline V gene, CDR1 and CDR2 are SGHTA and FQGNSA. The collaborating institutions used their own protocols to collect whole blood in K2EDTA tubes. Collaborator samples were shipped for TCRbeta analysis as frozen whole blood, isolated PBMCs, or DNA extracted from either sample type. Regarding this clone: Its antigen remains undetermined. Base quality data are lacking; no much larger clone is found one base away.

Results the study describes overall, beyond this receptor: How much clinical and demographic metadata was included differed by source and by participant, and the metadata was provided uncurated.

The sequence was obtained from a man in his sixties with acute or convalescent COVID-19. In this chain, TRBV7-2 is recombined with TRBJ2-3; a tentative D call is TRBD2 (6 bases match). Source material: peripheral blood. The CDR3 amino acid sequence is: CASSLVGTGPDTQYF. The DNA sequence reads TGTGCCAGCAGCTTAGTAGGGACTGGCCCAGATACGCAGTATTTT.